This entry describes one T cell receptor (beta chain). This sample was included in a study of beta chain features in type 1 diabetes. Study-level background: There was similarity between patients and healthy donors in age, gender and cell yields.

The V gene's germline CDR1 is MDHEN and CDR2 SYDVKM. V lost 1 base and J 4 bases, leaving 10 bases between the germline ends. The CDR3 is 15 residues long. Expressed TCRB transcripts were sequenced because the entire RNA isolate underwent reverse transcription. Clones were sequenced by immunoSEQ multiplex PCR, and TCRdb holds only the in-frame ones, with some missing. The sample carries 620,000 or so clones, roughly a sixth recorded once. Sampling consisted of one heparinised blood draw per donor, averaging about 116 mL. The TCR originated in a young man in good health. The chain employs TRBV28 and TRBJ2-2; TRBD1 is a possible D gene (6 bases). The sequenced material came from naive CD4+ T cells from blood. The CDR3 coding sequence is TGTGCCAGCAGTTTATTACAGGGCGGCACCGGGGAGCTGTTTTTT. The encoded protein is CASSLLQGGTGELFF.